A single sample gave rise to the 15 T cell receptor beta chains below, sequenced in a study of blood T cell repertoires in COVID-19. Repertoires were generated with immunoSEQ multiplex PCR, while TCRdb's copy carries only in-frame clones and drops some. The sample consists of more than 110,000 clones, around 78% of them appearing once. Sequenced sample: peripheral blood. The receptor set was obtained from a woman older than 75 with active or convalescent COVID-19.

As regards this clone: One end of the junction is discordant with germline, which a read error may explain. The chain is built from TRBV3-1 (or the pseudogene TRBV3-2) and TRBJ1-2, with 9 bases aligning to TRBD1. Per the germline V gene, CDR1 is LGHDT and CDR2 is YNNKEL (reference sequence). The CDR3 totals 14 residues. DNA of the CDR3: TGTGCCAGCAGCGAAAACGGACAGGGGAGTGGATGGGGCTTC. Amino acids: CASSENGQGSGWGF.

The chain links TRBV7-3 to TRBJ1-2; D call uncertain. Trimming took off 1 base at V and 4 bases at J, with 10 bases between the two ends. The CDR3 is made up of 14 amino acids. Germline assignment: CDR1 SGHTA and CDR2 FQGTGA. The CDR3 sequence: CASSLNPTIYGYTF. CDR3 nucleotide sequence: TGTGCCAGCAGCTTAAATCCAACTATCTATGGCTACACCTTC.

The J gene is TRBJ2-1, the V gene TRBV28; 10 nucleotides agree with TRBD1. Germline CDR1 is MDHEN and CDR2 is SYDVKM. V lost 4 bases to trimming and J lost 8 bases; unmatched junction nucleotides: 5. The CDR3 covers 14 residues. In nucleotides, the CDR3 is TGTGCCAGCAGTTGGGACAGGGGCGTTGATGAGCAGTTCTTC. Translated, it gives CASSWDRGVDEQFF.

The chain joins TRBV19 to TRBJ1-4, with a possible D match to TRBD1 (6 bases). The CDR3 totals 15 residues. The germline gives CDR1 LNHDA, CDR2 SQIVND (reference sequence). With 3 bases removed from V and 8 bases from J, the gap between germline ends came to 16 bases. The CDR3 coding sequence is TGTGCCAGTAGTATCGAAACAGGGCGGTGGGAAAAACTGTTTTTT. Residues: CASSIETGRWEKLFF.

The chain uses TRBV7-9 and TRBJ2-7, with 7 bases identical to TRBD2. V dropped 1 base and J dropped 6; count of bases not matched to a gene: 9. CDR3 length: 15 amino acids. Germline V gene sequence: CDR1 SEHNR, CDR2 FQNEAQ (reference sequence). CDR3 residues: CASSLGTGGLGEQYF. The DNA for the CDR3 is TGTGCCAGCAGCTTAGGGACGGGGGGTTTGGGCGAGCAGTACTTC.

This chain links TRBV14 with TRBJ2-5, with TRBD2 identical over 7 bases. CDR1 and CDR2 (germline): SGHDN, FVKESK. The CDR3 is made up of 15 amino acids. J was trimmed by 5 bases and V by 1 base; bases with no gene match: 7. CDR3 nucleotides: TGTGCCAGCAGCCAAGGATCCGGGGGGACGGAGACCCAGTACTTC. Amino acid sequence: CASSQGSGGTETQYF. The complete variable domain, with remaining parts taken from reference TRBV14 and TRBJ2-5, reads EAGVTQFPSHSVIEKGQTVTLRCDPISGHDNLYWYRRVMGKEIKFLLHFVKESKQDESGMPNNRFLAERTGGTYSTLKVQPAELEDSGVYFCASSQGSGGTETQYFGPGTRLLVL.

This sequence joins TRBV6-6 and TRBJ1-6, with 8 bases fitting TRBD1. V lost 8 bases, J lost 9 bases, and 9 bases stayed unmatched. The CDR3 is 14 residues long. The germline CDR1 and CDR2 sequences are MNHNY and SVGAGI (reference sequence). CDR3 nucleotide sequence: TGTGCCAGCGGTCCCGGACAGGGTTTTTCACCCCTCCACTTT. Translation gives CASGPGQGFSPLHF.

The DNA for the CDR3 is TGTGCCAGCAGGGCTGGGGGGGGCGTCTACAATGAGCAGTTCTTC. It codes for CASRAGGGVYNEQFF. The rearrangement uses TRBV27 and TRBJ2-1; perhaps TRBD2 as D (7 bases). This CDR3 spans 15 amino acids. With 6 bases removed from V and 3 bases from J, the gap between germline ends came to 15 bases. Germline V CDR1 and CDR2: MNHEY, SMNVEV (reference sequence).

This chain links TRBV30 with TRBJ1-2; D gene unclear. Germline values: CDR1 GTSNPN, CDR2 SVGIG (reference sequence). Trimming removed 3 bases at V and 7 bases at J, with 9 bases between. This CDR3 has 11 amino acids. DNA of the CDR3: TGTGCCTGGAGCGCCCTCAGTGGCTACACCTTC. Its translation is CAWSALSGYTF.

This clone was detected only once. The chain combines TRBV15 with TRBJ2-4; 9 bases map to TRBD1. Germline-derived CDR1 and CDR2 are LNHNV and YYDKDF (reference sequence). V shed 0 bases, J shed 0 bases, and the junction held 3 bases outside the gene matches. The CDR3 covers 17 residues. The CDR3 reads CATSRDRGQGAKNIQYF. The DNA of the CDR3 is TGTGCCACCAGCAGAGATCGGGGACAGGGAGCCAAAAACATTCAGTACTTC.

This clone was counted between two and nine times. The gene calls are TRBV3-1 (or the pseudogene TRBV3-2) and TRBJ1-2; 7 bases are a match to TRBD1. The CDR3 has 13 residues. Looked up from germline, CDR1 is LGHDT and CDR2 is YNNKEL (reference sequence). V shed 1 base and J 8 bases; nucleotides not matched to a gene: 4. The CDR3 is CASSQVQGNGYTF. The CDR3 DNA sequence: TGTGCCAGCAGCCAAGTACAGGGGAACGGCTACACCTTC.

The CDR3 nucleotides read TGTGCCAGCAGCCCCACGGGACTAGCGCCTAGCACAGATACGCAGTATTTT. Encoded protein: CASSPTGLAPSTDTQYF. V is TRBV9 and J is TRBJ2-3; 10 bases agree with TRBD2. Trimming removed 4 bases from V and 0 bases from J; junction bases left unmatched: 8. There are 17 residues in the CDR3. Germline lookup yields CDR1 SGDLS and CDR2 YYNGEE.

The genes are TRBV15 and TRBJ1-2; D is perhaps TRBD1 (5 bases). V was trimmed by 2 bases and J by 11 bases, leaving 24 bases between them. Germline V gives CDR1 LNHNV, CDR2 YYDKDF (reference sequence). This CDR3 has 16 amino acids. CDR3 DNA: TGTGCCACCAGCAGAATCCCAGCGGGACCTTCTCTCACGTACACCTTC. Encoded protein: CATSRIPAGPSLTYTF. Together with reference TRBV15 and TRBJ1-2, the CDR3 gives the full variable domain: DAMVIQNPRYQVTQFGKPVTLSCSQTLNHNVMYWYQQKSSQAPKLLFHYYDKDFNNEADTPDNFQSRRPNTSFCFLDIRSPGLGDTAMYLCATSRIPAGPSLTYTFGSGTRLTVV.

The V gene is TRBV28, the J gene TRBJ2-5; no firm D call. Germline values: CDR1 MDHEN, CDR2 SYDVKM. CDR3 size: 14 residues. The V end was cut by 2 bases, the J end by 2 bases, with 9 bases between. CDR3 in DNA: TGTGCCAGCAGTTTAAGCTTAGCTCAAGAGACCCAGTACTTC. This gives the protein CASSLSLAQETQYF.

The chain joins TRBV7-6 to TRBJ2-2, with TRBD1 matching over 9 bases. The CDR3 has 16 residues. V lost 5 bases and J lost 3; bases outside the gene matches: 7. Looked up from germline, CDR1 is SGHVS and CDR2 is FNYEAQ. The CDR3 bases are TGTGCCAGCAGCCCCCCCGGACAGGGGTACACCGGGGAGCTGTTTTTT. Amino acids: CASSPPGQGYTGELFF.